Each of the 24 T cell receptor beta chains below was sequenced from the same sample in a study of T cells expressing NK-cell markers. TCRdb reprocessed the 5' RACE reads, keeping one entry per CDR3 protein, no DNA. The sample table includes some 440,000 distinct CDR3 sequences. Source material: blood T cells: a sorted CD56 or NKG2C T cell subset, CD4+ or CD8+ T cells, or bulk PBMC T cells (not recorded which). The source of these receptors is a woman aged 50 to 60 in good health.

The genes are TRBV11-3 and TRBJ2-2. The CDR3 totals 13 residues. The germline gives CDR1 SGHNT, CDR2 YENEEA. The CDR3 spells CASSPTILGELFF. The full variable domain, with the rest looked up from reference TRBV11-3 and TRBJ2-2, is EAGVVQSPRYKIIEKKQPVAFWCNPISGHNTLYWYLQNLGQGPELLIRYENEEAVDDSQLPKDRFSAERLKGVDSTLKIQPAELGDSAVYLCASSPTILGELFFGEGSRLTVL.

Here the CDR3 reads CASSPVVGANNEQFF. The chain uses TRBV14 and TRBJ2-1; TCRdb indicates TRBD2, and absent DNA this call remains unverified. The length of the CDR3 is 15 residues. Germline CDR1 SGHDN, CDR2 FVKESK.

The V call is TRBV7-9, the J call TRBJ2-7; TCRdb's D gene call, TRBD2, goes unchecked for lack of DNA. The CDR3 runs to 18 residues. Germline CDR1 reads SEHNR; CDR2 reads FQNEAQ (reference sequence). CDR3 in amino acids: CASSLILTSGGGGDEQYF.

The V gene is TRBV29-1, the J gene TRBJ2-1; TCRdb indicates TRBD1, and absent DNA this call remains unverified. There are 13 residues in the CDR3. The germline CDR1 and CDR2 sequences are SQVTM and ANQGSEA. CDR3 in amino acids: CSVRGMYMNEQFF.

The chain carries TRBV12-3 or TRBV12-4 and TRBJ2-1; lacking DNA, the TRBD1 call made by TCRdb goes unchecked. The CDR3 spans 13 residues. The CDR3 sequence is CASQDSVANEQFF.

This sequence joins TRBV12-3 or TRBV12-4 and TRBJ1-1. The CDR3 consists of 15 residues. The CDR3 is CASSEIQVPNAEAFF.

This chain's CDR3 is CASSYLMPSGSYEQYF. J is TRBJ2-7 and V is TRBV6-5; without DNA, the TCRdb call of TRBD2 cannot be checked. The germline V gene has CDR1 MNHEY and CDR2 SVGAGI. The CDR3 runs 16 residues.

The rearrangement joins TRBV12-3 or TRBV12-4 to TRBJ2-3. This CDR3 is 13 amino acids long. This CDR3 reads CASSQTETDTQYF.

This chain's CDR3 is CASGLPLAGGMDTQYF. This chain uses TRBV12-5 with TRBJ2-3; there is no DNA to check the TCRdb D call of TRBD2. Germline V gene lookup returns CDR1 LGHNT and CDR2 FRNRAP. The CDR3 length is 16 residues.

The gene calls are TRBV20-1 and TRBJ2-3; TCRdb names TRBD2, which stays unverified in the absence of DNA. Germline CDR1 and CDR2: DFQATT and SNEGSKA (reference sequence). This CDR3 has 14 amino acids. The CDR3 sequence: CSAPPGASPDTQYF.

The chain carries TRBV5-1 and TRBJ2-1; there is no DNA to check the TCRdb D call of TRBD1. Germline-derived CDR1 and CDR2 are SGHRS and YFSETQ. The length of the CDR3 is 12 residues. CDR3 amino acids: CASSFPGQEQFF. Looking up the rest from reference TRBV5-1 and TRBJ2-1 gives the full variable domain: KAGVTQTPRYLIKTRGQQVTLSCSPISGHRSVSWYQQTPGQGLQFLFEYFSETQRNKGNFPGRFSGRQFSNSRSEMNVSTLELGDSALYLCASSFPGQEQFFGPGTRLTVL.

CDR3 in amino acids: CSAPMTSGSVFSYEQYF. The rearrangement joins TRBV20-1 to TRBJ2-7; no DNA is available, so the TRBD2 call from TCRdb remains unchecked. Germline V gene data show CDR1 as DFQATT and CDR2 as SNEGSKA (reference sequence). CDR3 size: 17 residues.

CDR3 protein: CASSLVENNQPQHF. V gene TRBV7-8 combines with J gene TRBJ1-5. The CDR3 is made up of 14 amino acids. Germline V CDR1 and CDR2: SGHVS, FQNEAQ.

The chain joins TRBV10-3 to TRBJ2-3. CDR1 is ENHRY and CDR2 is SYGVKD in the germline V gene. The CDR3 is made up of 15 amino acids. The CDR3 protein is CAISGVDKLKNTQYF.

This chain uses TRBV12-3 or TRBV12-4 with TRBJ2-2; TCRdb gives TRBD1 as the D gene, but with no DNA this cannot be confirmed. The CDR3 runs 17 residues. This chain's CDR3 is CASRSETGTGEHGELFF.

The chain uses TRBV20-1 and TRBJ1-1; checking the TCRdb D call of TRBD1 is not possible without DNA. Germline CDR1 reads DFQATT; CDR2 reads SNEGSKA (reference sequence). This CDR3 region has 13 residues. The CDR3 here is CSATRDRNTEAFF.

The chain joins TRBV28 to TRBJ2-2; TCRdb's D call of TRBD2 is untestable without DNA. The CDR3 contains 12 residues. Per the germline V gene, CDR1 is MDHEN and CDR2 is SYDVKM. The chain's CDR3 is CASLREAGELFF. Full variable domain (outside the CDR3, taken from reference TRBV28 and TRBJ2-2): DVKVTQSSRYLVKRTGEKVFLECVQDMDHENMFWYRQDPGLGLRLIYFSYDVKMKEKGDIPEGYSVSREKKERFSLILESASTNQTSMYLCASLREAGELFFGEGSRLTVL.

The V gene is TRBV5-5, the J gene TRBJ2-3; as DNA is missing, the TRBD1 call by TCRdb cannot be tested. Germline lookup yields CDR1 SGHKS and CDR2 YYEKEE (reference sequence). CDR3 size: 16 residues. The CDR3 is CASSLGRDESTDTQYF.

The CDR3 here is CASSSQGRKETQYF. V is TRBV7-9 and J is TRBJ2-5; the D call of TRBD1 rests on TCRdb alone, since no DNA is present to check it. The CDR3 consists of 14 residues. In germline, CDR1 is SEHNR, CDR2 FQNEAQ (reference sequence).

The rearrangement uses TRBV7-6 and TRBJ2-4; TCRdb calls TRBD1, which cannot be checked without DNA. This CDR3 spans 14 amino acids. CDR1 is SGHVS and CDR2 is FNYEAQ in the germline V gene. The CDR3 region is CASSPGFDGNIQYF.

The chain combines TRBV28 with TRBJ2-7; TCRdb lists TRBD1, though no DNA is available to test this call. The germline CDR1 and CDR2 sequences are MDHEN and SYDVKM. The CDR3 spans 11 residues. The CDR3 here is CASDSGVEQYF.

V usage is TRBV20-1 and J usage is TRBJ2-2. This CDR3 region has 14 residues. Germline CDR1 and CDR2: DFQATT and SNEGSKA (reference sequence). The CDR3 sequence: CSASRMTNTGELFF.

The rearrangement links TRBV9 to TRBJ2-2. Germline V CDR1 and CDR2: SGDLS, YYNGEE. CDR3 size: 16 residues. CDR3 in amino acids: CASSPRGQQNTGELFF.

The chain has TRBV7-6 and TRBJ2-2; there is no DNA to check the TCRdb D call of TRBD2. The germline CDR1 and CDR2 sequences are SGHVS and FNYEAQ. The CDR3 sequence is 17 residues long. CDR3 protein: CASSPRVVAANTGELFF.